A selection of T cell receptor beta chains follows, all from one sample in a study of blood T cell repertoires in COVID-19. Produced via immunoSEQ multiplex PCR; TCRdb's table is partial and in-frame only. The sample holds about 250,000 clones, around 82% seen once. Sequences were obtained from peripheral blood. The receptor set was obtained from a woman older than 75 with active or convalescent COVID-19. Each CDR3 is given with its conserved first and last residue. Fields, in order: CDR3 length, J gene, D gene, clone size, V gene, CDR3 protein, CDR3 DNA. The D gene is left open where the match is weak. Part of the rows lack a size; the others show once, few, many or a class for expanded clones.

13 TRBJ2-3 . . TRBV7-7 CASSLGRGDTQYF TGTGCCAGCAGCTTAGGGAGGGGAGATACGCAGTATTTT
14 TRBJ1-1 . . TRBV11-3 CASSLSPGGYFAFF TGTGCCAGCAGCTTATCTCCTGGAGGATATTTTGCTTTCTTT
17 TRBJ2-3 TRBD2 few TRBV4-1 CASSPQAGLADGYTQYF TGCGCCAGCAGCCCTCAAGCGGGACTAGCGGATGGCTATACGCAGTATTTT
14 TRBJ1-1 . few TRBV28 CASSWGGNEGEAFF TGTGCCAGCAGTTGGGGGGGGAATGAGGGTGAAGCTTTCTTT
14 TRBJ2-7 TRBD1 . TRBV11-2 CASSMAGGTYEQYF TGTGCCAGCAGCATGGCAGGGGGCACCTACGAGCAGTACTTC
15 TRBJ1-2 TRBD1 few TRBV10-1 CASSESTTGGYGYTF TGCGCCAGCAGTGAGTCAACGACAGGGGGCTATGGCTACACCTTC
14 TRBJ1-5 . . TRBV19 CASSLAGPNQPQHF TGTGCCAGTAGTCTCGCAGGGCCCAATCAGCCCCAGCATTTT
16 TRBJ2-5 . . TRBV7-6 CASSLARGQRQETQYF TGTGCCAGCAGCTTAGCCCGGGGACAACGACAAGAGACCCAGTACTTC
15 TRBJ1-2 . . TRBV6-1 CASSESTGLDYGYTF TGTGCCAGCAGTGAAAGTACAGGATTGGACTACGGCTACACCTTC
14 TRBJ2-7 TRBD1 once TRBV19 CASSRTGGNYEQYF TGTGCCAGTAGTAGGACAGGGGGGAACTACGAGCAGTACTTC